The 21 T cell receptor beta chains below were found in one sample sequenced in a study of T cell repertoires in MIS-A myocarditis. The table came from immunoSEQ multiplex PCR; TCRdb's copy has only in-frame clones and leaves some out. The repertoire holds about 11,000 clones, with approximately 80% as singletons. Sequenced material: right ventricle heart tissue obtained at autopsy. These receptors originate from a man aged 18-30 years with fulminant myocarditis from multisystem inflammatory syndrome in adults (MIS-A) after COVID-19.

The chain has TRBV6-5 and TRBJ1-2; 8 nucleotides match TRBD1. There are 13 residues in the CDR3. Germline V gene lookup returns CDR1 MNHEY and CDR2 SVGAGI. Germline trimming cut 5 bases from V and 5 bases from J; bases unmatched to any gene: 4. This chain's CDR3 is CASSQGAGYGYTF. The DNA for the CDR3 is TGTGCCAGCAGTCAGGGGGCAGGATATGGCTACACCTTC.

In nucleotides, the CDR3 is TGCAGCGTCAGCCAGACAGGGCGTAATGAAAAACTGTTTTTT. It codes for CSVSQTGRNEKLFF. The chain joins TRBV29-1 to TRBJ1-4; 7 nucleotides line up with TRBD1. This CDR3 spans 14 amino acids. The J segment lost 4 bases and the V segment lost 6 bases, leaving 8 bases of the junction unmatched. Germline CDR1 reads SQVTM; CDR2 reads ANQGSEA.

This chain joins TRBV7-9 and TRBJ2-2, with TRBD2 matching 14 bases. CDR3 length: 16 amino acids. Per germline, CDR1 SEHNR and CDR2 FQNEAQ (reference sequence). The V segment lost 3 bases and the J segment 6 bases; nucleotides outside the gene matches: 3. The CDR3 is CASSLTSGGAAGELFF. The CDR3 DNA follows: TGTGCCAGCAGCTTGACTAGCGGGGGGGCCGCCGGGGAGCTGTTTTTT. Full variable domain (outside the CDR3, taken from reference TRBV7-9 and TRBJ2-2): DTGVSQNPRHKITKRGQNVTFRCDPISEHNRLYWYRQTLGQGPEFLTYFQNEAQLEKSRLLSDRFSAERPKGSFSTLEIQRTEQGDSAMYLCASSLTSGGAAGELFFGEGSRLTVL.

The chain couples TRBV19 to TRBJ1-1, with 7 bases that match TRBD1. The CDR3 is 13 residues long. CDR1 is LNHDA, CDR2 SQIVND, per germline (reference sequence). J gave up 2 bases and V 7 bases, and 4 bases lay outside the gene matches. CDR3 bases: TGTGCCAGTAAACACAGGGGAAACACTGAAGCTTTCTTT. Amino acids: CASKHRGNTEAFF.

V is TRBV10-3 and J is TRBJ1-2, with D tentatively TRBD1 (5 bases). Germline V gives CDR1 ENHRY, CDR2 SYGVKD. This CDR3 comprises 11 residues. V dropped 3 bases and J dropped 7 bases, with 6 bases sitting between them. CDR3 DNA: TGTGCCATCAGTGAAAGGGGTGGCTACACCTTC. As protein: CAISERGGYTF.

The genes are TRBV6-2 or TRBV6-3 and TRBJ2-2, with 8 bases aligning to TRBD2. The CDR3 spans 15 residues. V dropped 6 bases and J dropped 5; count of bases not matched to a gene: 8. Germline V gives CDR1 MNHEY, CDR2 SVGEGT. CDR3 residues: CASSRGGLETGELFF. Written as DNA, the CDR3 is TGTGCCAGCAGCCGGGGGGGCCTTGAAACCGGGGAGCTGTTTTTT.

V and J are TRBV27 and TRBJ1-5, with a possible D match to TRBD1 (5 bases). CDR3 size: 12 residues. Germline V gene lookup returns CDR1 MNHEY and CDR2 SMNVEV (reference sequence). Trimming took 5 bases from V and 9 from J, leaving 11 bases between them. CDR3 region: CASSPSGGPQHF. The CDR3 nucleotides are TGTGCCAGCAGTCCATCGGGGGGGCCCCAGCATTTT.

The chain combines TRBV7-6 with TRBJ2-3; D is perhaps TRBD2 (6 bases). V lost 0 bases and J 1 base, leaving 8 bases between the germline ends. The CDR3 consists of 15 residues. CDR1 is SGHVS and CDR2 is FNYEAQ in the germline V gene. This CDR3 reads CASSLAGLRTDTQYF. As DNA, the CDR3 is TGTGCCAGCAGCTTAGCGGGACTCCGCACAGATACGCAGTATTTT. Using reference TRBV7-6 and TRBJ2-3 for the parts outside the CDR3, the full variable domain is GAGVSQSPRYKVTKRGQDVALRCDPISGHVSLYWYRQALGQGPEFLTYFNYEAQQDKSGLPNDRFSAERPEGSISTLTIQRTEQRDSAMYRCASSLAGLRTDTQYFGPGTRLTVL.

This chain connects TRBV28 to TRBJ1-4; TRBD1 might be the D (6 bases). In germline, CDR1 is MDHEN, CDR2 SYDVKM. This CDR3 contains 13 residues. Trimming pared 11 bases from V and 5 bases from J, leaving 15 bases between. The CDR3 loop is CAAKQGPNEKLFF. CDR3 nucleotide sequence: TGTGCCGCGAAACAGGGACCCAATGAAAAACTGTTTTTT. Together with reference TRBV28 and TRBJ1-4, the CDR3 gives the full variable domain: DVKVTQSSRYLVKRTGEKVFLECVQDMDHENMFWYRQDPGLGLRLIYFSYDVKMKEKGDIPEGYSVSREKKERFSLILESASTNQTSMYLCAAKQGPNEKLFFGSGTQLSVL.

This chain connects TRBV5-6 to TRBJ2-2, with D tentatively TRBD1 (5 bases). The CDR3 has 16 residues. From germline, CDR1 is SGHDT and CDR2 YYEEEE. Trimming removed 2 bases at V and 2 bases at J, with 13 bases between. CDR3 region: CASSLAQGLNTGELFF. The DNA of the CDR3 is TGTGCCAGCAGCTTAGCGCAGGGTCTCAACACCGGGGAGCTGTTTTTT.

The chain has TRBV12-5 and TRBJ2-1; D gene ambiguous. CDR3 length equals 11 residues. The V and J ends lost 4 bases and 10 bases respectively, with 8 bases between them. Germline CDR1 LGHNT, CDR2 FRNRAP. The CDR3 sequence: CASGWDGEQFF. CDR3 coding DNA: TGTGCTAGTGGTTGGGATGGAGAGCAGTTCTTC.

J is TRBJ1-6 and V is TRBV2, with TRBD1 matching 11 bases. CDR3 size: 14 residues. The V gene's germline CDR1 is SNHLY and CDR2 FYNNEI. The V and J ends lost 6 bases and 11 bases, in that order; junction bases with no gene match: 6. The CDR3 sequence: CASSRDRGTAPLHF. Here the CDR3 DNA reads TGTGCCAGCAGCCGGGACAGGGGGACTGCACCCCTCCACTTT.

The gene calls are TRBV18 and TRBJ1-4, with TRBD1 as a possible D gene (5 bases). The ends were cut back, 2 bases at V and 8 bases at J, with 15 bases in the middle. The CDR3 sequence is 15 residues long. Germline CDR1 is KGHSH and CDR2 is LQKENI. CDR3 in DNA: TGTGCCAGCTCACCAGATACAGGTGGGGAAGAAAAACTGTTTTTT. It encodes CASSPDTGGEEKLFF.

This chain joins TRBV7-2 and TRBJ1-3; 7 positions match TRBD1. This CDR3 contains 17 residues. The J segment lost 0 bases and the V segment lost 5 bases, leaving 10 bases of the junction unmatched. CDR1 and CDR2 (germline): SGHTA, FQGNSA. The CDR3 spells CASSRDRNLNSGNTIYF. CDR3 nucleotides: TGTGCCAGCAGCCGGGACAGAAACCTAAACTCTGGAAACACCATATATTTT.

This clone rates as medium-sized. V gene TRBV4-1 combines with J gene TRBJ1-1; 8 bases line up with TRBD1. The V and J ends lost 3 bases and 3 bases, in that order; junction bases with no gene match: 21. In germline, CDR1 is MGHRA, CDR2 YSYEKL. CDR3 size: 20 residues. The CDR3 is CASSHPDGGDRHVVDTEAFF. DNA for the CDR3: TGCGCCAGCAGCCACCCAGACGGAGGGGACAGGCACGTGGTAGACACTGAAGCTTTCTTT.

The V and J genes are TRBV2 and TRBJ1-1, with D unresolved. Germline-derived CDR1 and CDR2 are SNHLY and FYNNEI. The CDR3 sequence is 14 residues long. Trimming shortened V by 4 bases and J by 0 bases, and 9 bases separated the two germline ends. This CDR3 is CASSVANLNTEAFF. The CDR3 DNA reads as TGTGCCAGCAGTGTCGCAAATCTGAACACTGAAGCTTTCTTT.

This clone was counted between two and nine times. The chain combines TRBV10-3 with TRBJ1-1; a weak D match, TRBD1 (5 bases). V gave up 0 bases and J gave up 3 bases, with 8 bases separating them. Looked up from germline, CDR1 is ENHRY and CDR2 is SYGVKD. The CDR3 extends over 14 amino acids. CDR3 in amino acids: CAISESRDYTEAFF. Written as DNA, the CDR3 is TGTGCCATCAGTGAGTCAAGGGACTACACTGAAGCTTTCTTT.

The chain carries TRBV28 and TRBJ1-5; 7 bases align to TRBD1. This CDR3 contains 16 residues. The V segment lost 7 bases and the J segment 5 bases; nucleotides outside the gene matches: 14. From germline, CDR1 is MDHEN and CDR2 SYDVKM. The CDR3 DNA reads TGTGCCAGCACATACACAACAGGGGTTAGGGATCAGCCCCAGCATTTT. Protein product: CASTYTTGVRDQPQHF.

The gene calls are TRBV15 and TRBJ1-3; TRBD1 might be the D (5 bases). In germline, CDR1 is LNHNV, CDR2 YYDKDF (reference sequence). V lost 3 bases, J lost 4 bases, and 13 bases lay in between. The CDR3 runs 15 residues. CDR3 bases: TGTGCCACCAGCAGCCGGGACCGAGCGGGAAACACCATATATTTT. It codes for CATSSRDRAGNTIYF.

This clone was seen a single time. This chain links TRBV3-1 (or the pseudogene TRBV3-2) with TRBJ1-2; no firm D call. The V end lost 3 bases, the J end lost 2 bases, and 4 bases lay between the germline ends. This CDR3 is 12 amino acids long. CDR1 LGHDT and CDR2 YNNKEL come from the germline V gene (reference sequence). The CDR3 loop reads CASSQGNYGYTF. CDR3 bases: TGTGCCAGCAGCCAGGGGAACTATGGCTACACCTTC.

The chain employs TRBV18 and TRBJ2-6; weak D call: TRBD1 (6 bases). V was trimmed by 3 bases and J by 2 bases, leaving 14 bases between them. Germline lookup yields CDR1 KGHSH and CDR2 LQKENI. This CDR3 contains 17 residues. CDR3 nucleotide sequence: TGTGCCAGCTCACCTCGTACAGGGCCTGCTGGGGCCAACGTCCTGACTTTC. Amino acid sequence: CASSPRTGPAGANVLTF.